A selection of T cell receptor beta chains follows, all from one sample in a study of post-analysis software for immune sequencing data. TCRdb independently ran MiXCR on the PCR reads; one entry per CDR3 protein. The data hold a few hundred thousand distinct CDR3 sequences, with approximately 33% observed a single time. The sequenced sample was blood. These receptors were taken from a girl under 18 with multiple sclerosis. The CDR3 runs from the conserved cysteine through the conserved F or W.

j_call,v_call,cdr3_aa
TRBJ1-2,TRBV6-5,CASSYSKSGVSYGYTF
TRBJ2-3,TRBV7-6,CASSPLSGGETDTQYF
TRBJ2-7,TRBV3-1,CASSQGVQTSYEQYF
TRBJ2-7,TRBV5-1,CASSPGIGVAGGASEQYF
TRBJ1-2,TRBV4-2,CASSQENGYTF
TRBJ1-4,TRBV6-5,CASSLMATNEKLFF
TRBJ1-1,TRBV5-1,CASSLDGGKAFF
TRBJ2-1,TRBV4-1,CASSQEPGRPSYNEQFF
TRBJ1-2,TRBV12-3/TRBV12-4,CASRINSDGYTF
TRBJ2-7,TRBV27,CATGGQGSSYEQYF
TRBJ1-6,TRBV5-6,CASSLEGPSYNSPLHF
TRBJ2-1,TRBV4-3,CTSSQDTGSSYNEQFF
TRBJ2-7,TRBV12-3/TRBV12-4,CASRAPWDTPYEQYF
TRBJ2-7,TRBV29-1,CSVEETGFPPGEQYF
TRBJ1-1,TRBV24-1,CATSLGGTEAFF
TRBJ2-1,TRBV29-1,CSAHRDNEQFF
TRBJ2-3,TRBV19,CASSTTSGQGPTDTQYF
TRBJ1-1,TRBV7-9,CASSLEGQGPTFF
TRBJ2-3,TRBV5-1,CASSPDRTSGGESTDTQYF
TRBJ2-2,TRBV4-1,CASSPLGPGGTGELFF
TRBJ2-5,TRBV29-1,CSTFMGEETQYF
TRBJ2-3,TRBV24-1,CATSAGGAASHTQYF
TRBJ1-2,TRBV7-3,CASSPGSIQPYGYTF
TRBJ1-1,TRBV18,CASSLNPLEAFF
TRBJ1-1,TRBV11-3,CASSLYFGDPGDTEAFF
TRBJ1-2,TRBV20-1,CSAAIQGNYGYTF
TRBJ2-1,TRBV3-1,CASSPEETSGSYNEQFF
TRBJ2-5,TRBV24-1,CATSDRQGQETQYF
TRBJ2-7,TRBV10-3,CAINLGLAGQDEQYF
TRBJ2-5,TRBV7-8,CASSPGAGTQYF
TRBJ1-2,TRBV6-5,CASSYSQGWSGYTF
TRBJ2-1,TRBV7-2,CASSCLGGYNEQFF
TRBJ2-3,TRBV5-1,CASSPRTSGGLLTDTQYF
TRBJ1-3,TRBV4-1,CASSQEGPWDGSGNTIYF
TRBJ1-5,TRBV7-9,CASSLANERQPQHF
TRBJ1-1,TRBV6-6,CAIRGLMNTEAFF
TRBJ1-5,TRBV12-3/TRBV12-4,CASIFRQPRQPQHF
TRBJ1-1,TRBV7-8,CASSPRGRTEAFF
TRBJ2-3,TRBV5-1,CASSPRETGGDTQYF
TRBJ2-1,TRBV5-1,CASSLAASGGAHEQFF
TRBJ2-7,TRBV5-1,CASSSIAGLYEQYF
TRBJ2-5,TRBV7-2,CASSLLSGGGQETQYF
TRBJ2-3,TRBV25-1,CASSEEESGADTQYF
NA,TRBV11-2,CASSLGSGCEQYF
TRBJ2-3,TRBV5-1,CASSLVPGLAGGPTDTQYF
TRBJ1-1,TRBV12-3/TRBV12-4,CASSWDSSMNTEAFF
TRBJ1-1,TRBV18,CASSPRAGNTEAFF
TRBJ2-3,TRBV7-2,CASSLALAGSGTDTQYF
TRBJ2-3,TRBV7-9,CASSQGWGTVTDTQYF
TRBJ2-4,TRBV4-3,CASSQGVGGQGNIQYF
TRBJ1-1,TRBV19,CASSILPGQLNTEAFF
NA,TRBV6-1,CASTSTGGGYEQYF
NA,TRBV7-3,CASSLTGSNEQYF
TRBJ1-4,TRBV12-3/TRBV12-4,CASSFQTGGEKLFF
TRBJ1-1,TRBV7-8,CASRPQQGMGTEAFF
TRBJ1-6,TRBV15,CATSRDRDNSPLHF
TRBJ2-7,TRBV4-2,CASSQGQSGLYEQYF
TRBJ2-1,TRBV12-3/TRBV12-4,CASSQGLAGGQGQFF
TRBJ1-1,TRBV29-1,CSAQGQGNTEAFF